A single sample gave rise to the 17 T cell receptor beta chains below, sequenced in a study of identical twins. TCRdb redid the calling of the 5' RACE reads with MiXCR, one entry per CDR3 protein. The table has about 890,000 distinct CDR3 sequences, roughly an eighth seen once. These data were also reused for a study on yellow fever vaccine responses in identical twins.

Sequenced sample: PBMCs. The receptors were gathered from a young woman in good health.

V is TRBV7-2 and J is TRBJ2-4; D is perhaps TRBD1 or TRBD2 (6 bases each). V was trimmed by 7 bases and J by 9 bases, leaving 22 bases between them. Germline V CDR1 and CDR2: SGHTA, FQGNSA. CDR3 length: 15 amino acids. DNA for the CDR3: TGTGCCAGCACTACCACGTCCGGGGGCCGGAGCATTCAGTACTTC. Translation: CASTTTSGGRSIQYF. The whole variable domain, filled in from reference TRBV7-2 and TRBJ2-4, reads GAGVSQSPSNKVTEKGKDVELRCDPISGHTALYWYRQSLGQGLEFLIYFQGNSAPDKSGLPSDRFSAERTGGSVSTLTIQRTQQEDSAVYLCASTTTSGGRSIQYFGAGTRLSVL.

There are many counts of this clonotype. The gene calls are TRBV20-1 and TRBJ2-5; TRBD2 agrees at 9 bases. The CDR3 spans 15 residues. Germline CDR1 DFQATT, CDR2 SNEGSKA (reference sequence). J was trimmed by 2 bases and V by 5 bases; bases with no gene match: 9. As DNA, the CDR3 is TGCAGTGCTCCCGTTGGGACTAGCATTCAAGAGACCCAGTACTTC. It codes for CSAPVGTSIQETQYF.

This clonotype was detected a few times. The genes are TRBV27 and TRBJ2-2; D might be TRBD1 (7 bases). Germline V gene sequence: CDR1 MNHEY, CDR2 SMNVEV (reference sequence). V lost 5 bases and J lost 9, with 22 bases in between. This CDR3 has 16 residues. The CDR3: CASSNRLWQGGRELFF. The CDR3 DNA is TGTGCCAGCAGTAACCGATTATGGCAGGGGGGCAGGGAGCTGTTTTTT.

This clonotype turned up a few times. The chain recombines TRBV5-4 with TRBJ2-7, with a possible D match to TRBD1 (6 bases). CDR1 and CDR2 from the germline V gene are SGHNT and YYREEE (reference sequence). V lost 1 base to trimming and J lost 1 base, with 12 bases between them. The CDR3 spans 15 residues. CDR3 coding DNA: TGTGCCAGCAGCTTGACGACAGGCTCTTCCTACGAGCAGTACTTC. The encoded protein is CASSLTTGSSYEQYF.

The chain links TRBV20-1 to TRBJ2-3; D is unclear. CDR1 and CDR2 (germline): DFQATT, SNEGSKA (reference sequence). With 4 bases removed from V and 4 bases from J, the gap between germline ends came to 3 bases. The CDR3 is made up of 10 amino acids. The CDR3, as DNA: TGCAGTGCTATTGCAGATACGCAGTATTTT. The encoded protein is CSAIADTQYF.

The J gene is TRBJ2-3, the V gene TRBV7-3, with 10 bases matching TRBD1. Germline CDR1 reads SGHTA; CDR2 reads FQGTGA. Trimming cost V 4 bases and J 4 bases; bases outside gene matches: 8. This CDR3 spans 16 amino acids. The CDR3 DNA sequence: TGTGCCAGCAGCTCTCGACAGGGGGCTTTGCCAGATACGCAGTATTTT. This gives the protein CASSSRQGALPDTQYF. Combining the CDR3 with reference TRBV7-3 and TRBJ2-3 gives the whole variable domain GAGVSQTPSNKVTEKGKYVELRCDPISGHTALYWYRQSLGQGPEFLIYFQGTGAADDSGLPNDRFFAVRPEGSVSTLKIQRTERGDSAVYLCASSSRQGALPDTQYFGPGTRLTVL.

This clonotype has only a few counts. Its ends do not fully match the called genes, so a read error is possible. J is TRBJ1-1 and V is TRBV7-9, with a tentative D call TRBD1 (5 bases). The germline V gene encodes CDR1 SEHNR and CDR2 FQNEAQ (reference sequence). CDR3 length equals 17 residues. The CDR3 protein is CASSLALGGRGHTEAFF. In nucleotides, the CDR3 is TGTGCTAGCAGCTTAGCGCTTGGGGGGAGAGGGCACACTGAAGCTTTCTTT.

This clonotype was counted between two and nine times. The V call is TRBV18, the J call TRBJ2-1; no definite D call. With 1 base removed from V and 7 bases from J, the gap between germline ends came to 17 bases. The CDR3 length is 16 residues. In germline, CDR1 is KGHSH, CDR2 LQKENI. The CDR3 sequence is CASSPLVPRGMNEQFF. In nucleotides, the CDR3 is TGTGCCAGCTCACCACTGGTGCCAAGAGGTATGAATGAGCAGTTCTTC.

This sequence joins TRBV4-1 and TRBJ2-4; D possibly corresponds to TRBD2 (5 bases). The CDR3 consists of 14 residues. Looked up from germline, CDR1 is MGHRA and CDR2 is YSYEKL. V was clipped by 0 bases and J by 7 bases, with 10 bases between them. CDR3 sequence: CASSQDGGGNIQYF. The CDR3 DNA follows: TGCGCCAGCAGCCAAGATGGCGGCGGGAACATTCAGTACTTC.

The DNA of the CDR3 is TGTGCCAGCAAGGGTACTAGCGGGGATCTTACGCAGTATTTT. Amino acids: CASKGTSGDLTQYF. This rearrangement joins TRBV7-6 to TRBJ2-3; 10 bases fit TRBD2. Germline V gives CDR1 SGHVS, CDR2 FNYEAQ. The V segment lost 7 bases and the J segment 8 bases; nucleotides outside the gene matches: 9. The CDR3 runs to 14 residues. Complete variable domain (other parts from reference TRBV7-6 and TRBJ2-3): GAGVSQSPRYKVTKRGQDVALRCDPISGHVSLYWYRQALGQGPEFLTYFNYEAQQDKSGLPNDRFSAERPEGSISTLTIQRTEQRDSAMYRCASKGTSGDLTQYFGPGTRLTVL.

The sample holds a few counts of this clonotype. This rearrangement joins TRBV20-1 to TRBJ2-1, with 7 bases fitting TRBD2. Germline V gives CDR1 DFQATT, CDR2 SNEGSKA (reference sequence). V was clipped by 3 bases and J by 7 bases; unmatched bases: 15. This CDR3 has 16 residues. Here the CDR3 DNA reads TGCAGTGCTAGTTGGGTGGGGAGTGGGAGGGTAAATGAGCAGTTCTTC. This encodes CSASWVGSGRVNEQFF.

The gene calls are TRBV5-1 and TRBJ2-7; D is perhaps TRBD1 (5 bases). The CDR3 covers 10 residues. Between the trimmed V and J ends, which lost 6 bases and 5 bases, there was a span of 6 bases. Germline CDR1 is SGHRS and CDR2 is YFSETQ. CDR3 amino acids: CASTRDEQYV. The CDR3 region has the DNA TGCGCCAGCACCAGGGACGAGCAGTACGTC.

The CDR3 DNA follows: TGTGCCAGCAGCACACCCGGGACATCCATCCATTACGAGCAGTACTTC. This codes for CASSTPGTSIHYEQYF. The chain links TRBV7-8 to TRBJ2-7; tentatively, D is TRBD1 (6 bases). V lost 5 bases to trimming and J lost 4 bases, with 21 bases between them. Germline V lookup: CDR1 SGHVS, CDR2 FQNEAQ. The CDR3 runs 16 residues.

This clonotype was picked up many times. The rearrangement links TRBV12-3 or TRBV12-4 to TRBJ2-1; D is unresolved. The ends were cut back, 3 bases at V and 2 bases at J, with 14 bases in the middle. This CDR3 spans 16 amino acids. As DNA, the CDR3 is TGTGCCAGCAGTTTTAGGCCAGTCCCCCCCTACAATGAGCAGTTCTTC. Translated: CASSFRPVPPYNEQFF.

This clonotype was seen many times. The chain employs TRBV2 and TRBJ2-6; D unclear. Germline values: CDR1 SNHLY, CDR2 FYNNEI. The CDR3 has 12 amino acids. Trimming removed 6 bases from V and 4 bases from J, with 4 bases in between. CDR3: CASRGGANVLTF. The CDR3 region has the DNA TGTGCCAGCAGGGGGGGGGCCAACGTCCTGACTTTC. Complete variable domain (other parts from reference TRBV2 and TRBJ2-6): EPEVTQTPSHQVTQMGQEVILRCVPISNHLYFYWYRQILGQKVEFLVSFYNNEISEKSEIFDDQFSVERPDGSNFTLKIRSTKLEDSAMYFCASRGGANVLTFGAGSRLTVL.

The rearrangement links TRBV21-1 to TRBJ1-2. TRBV21-1 is a recognized pseudogene. The CDR3 loop spans 12 amino acids. The CDR3: CASSRWLGGYTF. Written as DNA, the CDR3 is TGTGCCAGCAGCCGCTGGCTCGGTGGCTACACCTTC.

This clonotype was detected only a few times. V gene TRBV20-1 combines with J gene TRBJ2-6; D is possibly TRBD1 or TRBD2 (5 bases each). The CDR3 has 15 amino acids. Trimming removed 6 bases at V and 0 bases at J, with 12 bases between. CDR1 and CDR2 (germline): DFQATT, SNEGSKA (reference sequence). The CDR3 sequence is CSAPGRNSGANVLTF. For the CDR3, the DNA is TGCAGTGCCCCGGGACGGAACTCTGGGGCCAACGTCCTGACTTTC.